This entry lists 16 T cell receptor beta chains sequenced from one sample in a study of T cells in Graves' hyperthyroidism and ophthalmopathy (dated by TCRdb to between 2018 and 2021). The library relied on multiplex PCR. Instrument on record: Illumina HiSeq 2000. Amplification of TCR beta CDR3 regions was carried out from RNA transcripts. The TCR CDR3 was subjected to a first round of RT-PCR using the HTBI primer set and the Qiagen OneStep RT-PCR kit. TCRdb trimmed the raw reads at Q25, called clones with MiXCR and kept productive beta chains. All rows with the same CDR3 protein become a single entry with the most common DNA and genes. In this sample the table shows a few hundred thousand distinct CDR3 sequences, around an eighth of which occur a single time. Less than 25% of the sample comes from the top ten. The sample consisted of blood. All receptors derive from a man under 40 with Graves' hyperthyroidism that later progressed to Graves' ophthalmopathy.

This clonotype was seen a handful of times. CDR3 in amino acids: CASSEINRQETQYF. The CDR3 DNA reads TGTGCCAGCAGTGAAATAAACAGACAAGAGACCCAGTACTTC. The chain has TRBV6-1 and TRBJ2-5, with D unclear. Deletions cut 2 bases from V and 2 bases from J, with 9 bases between. The CDR3 runs to 14 residues. Germline loops: CDR1 MNHNS, CDR2 SASEGT.

The rearrangement links TRBV6-5 to TRBJ1-1; 7 nucleotides match TRBD1. CDR1 and CDR2 (germline): MNHEY, SVGAGI. CDR3 size: 15 residues. With 2 bases clipped from V and 5 bases from J, the junction kept 8 bases outside the gene matches. In DNA form, the CDR3 reads TGTGCCAGCAGTTACGGTCCGACAGGGCGGACTGAAGCTTTCTTT. Translated: CASSYGPTGRTEAFF.

This clonotype was counted ten times or more. Written as DNA, the CDR3 is TGCGCCAGCAGCCGGTTACCCGTGGGTACAGAGACCTCCTACGAGCAGTACTTC. Protein sequence: CASSRLPVGTETSYEQYF. The chain links TRBV4-1 to TRBJ2-7, with unresolved D. The CDR3 loop spans 18 amino acids. The V gene lost 4 bases and the J gene lost 0 bases, with 22 bases spanning the gap. Germline V gene lookup returns CDR1 MGHRA and CDR2 YSYEKL.

This clonotype came up many times. The chain carries TRBV24-1 and TRBJ2-3, with D possibly matching TRBD1 (5 bases). V lost 1 base, J lost 3 bases, and 13 bases lay in between. In germline, CDR1 is KGHDR, CDR2 SFDVKD. The CDR3 is made up of 16 amino acids. This chain's CDR3 is CATSDFQGLMTDTQYF. In DNA form, the CDR3 reads TGTGCCACCAGTGATTTTCAGGGTTTGATGACAGATACGCAGTATTTT.

The genes are TRBV14 and TRBJ1-1; D unresolved. V lost 4 bases and J lost 0, with 9 bases in between. The CDR3 loop spans 14 amino acids. The germline V gene has CDR1 SGHDN and CDR2 FVKESK. For the CDR3, the DNA is TGTGCCAGCAGCCGAGTGATGCTGAACACTGAAGCTTTCTTT. Its protein is CASSRVMLNTEAFF. The full variable domain, with the rest looked up from reference TRBV14 and TRBJ1-1, is EAGVTQFPSHSVIEKGQTVTLRCDPISGHDNLYWYRRVMGKEIKFLLHFVKESKQDESGMPNNRFLAERTGGTYSTLKVQPAELEDSGVYFCASSRVMLNTEAFFGQGTRLTVV.

This clonotype was detected ten times or more. The chain is built from TRBV12-3 or TRBV12-4 and TRBJ1-2, with D perhaps TRBD1 (6 bases). Between the trimmed V and J ends, which lost 7 bases and 6 bases, there was a span of 15 bases. The CDR3 extends over 13 amino acids. The chain's CDR3 is CASKSAGAHGYTF. In DNA form, the CDR3 reads TGTGCCAGCAAATCGGCAGGGGCGCATGGCTACACCTTC.

This clonotype was counted ten times or more. The chain joins TRBV5-8 to TRBJ1-1; 7 bases line up with TRBD1. The V gene end was trimmed by 3 bases and the J gene end by 8 bases; junction bases not matched to a gene: 10. Germline loops: CDR1 SGHTS, CDR2 YDEGEE. This CDR3 is 14 amino acids long. The CDR3 region has the DNA TGTGCCAGCAGCTCACCCCCAGGGGGGATCGAAGCTTTCTTT. Encoded protein: CASSSPPGGIEAFF.

In this sample, this clonotype turned up a few times. The rearrangement joins TRBV9 to TRBJ2-3; TRBD2 matches 9 bases. Germline loops: CDR1 SGDLS, CDR2 YYNGEE. There are 17 residues in the CDR3. V was clipped by 0 bases and J by 1 base; unmatched bases: 6. CDR3 sequence reads: CASSVAPRTSGTDTQYF. The CDR3 region has the DNA TGTGCCAGCAGCGTAGCCCCACGGACTAGCGGCACAGATACGCAGTATTTT.

This clonotype was detected a few times. This chain links TRBV28 with TRBJ2-7; maybe TRBD1 (6 bases). The germline V and J ends were trimmed by 6 bases and 0 bases, with 12 bases remaining between them. The length of the CDR3 is 14 residues. Germline V CDR1 and CDR2: MDHEN, SYDVKM. The CDR3 sequence: CASRGIGGSYEQYF. The CDR3 bases are TGTGCCAGCAGAGGGATAGGGGGCTCCTACGAGCAGTACTTC.

This clonotype was counted ten times or more. V usage is TRBV11-2 and J usage is TRBJ1-2; unclear D gene. Germline CDR1 reads SGHAT; CDR2 reads FQNNGV. V lost 4 bases, J lost 4 bases, and 16 bases lay in between. This CDR3 comprises 15 residues. CDR3 loop: CASSYSGFQGYGYTF. CDR3 in DNA: TGTGCCAGCAGCTACAGTGGGTTCCAAGGCTATGGCTACACCTTC.

This rearrangement joins TRBV5-5 to TRBJ2-3; D unclear. V lost 4 bases and J lost 0, with 18 bases in between. Germline lookup yields CDR1 SGHKS and CDR2 YYEKEE (reference sequence). The CDR3 has 17 residues. The CDR3 DNA reads TGTGCCAGCAGCCCGGGCCCGATCCAAATTAGCACAGATACGCAGTATTTT. This sequence encodes CASSPGPIQISTDTQYF.

This chain links TRBV9 with TRBJ2-5; D may match TRBD1 or TRBD2 (5 bases each). The CDR3 sequence is 16 residues long. Germline assignment: CDR1 SGDLS and CDR2 YYNGEE. V was trimmed by 3 bases and J by 0 bases, leaving 15 bases between them. CDR3 DNA sequence: TGTGCCAGCAGCGCCGGGACCAAAGGGCACCAAGAGACCCAGTACTTC. Translating gives CASSAGTKGHQETQYF.

The chain has TRBV7-2 and TRBJ2-7, with D possibly being TRBD1 (6 bases). The CDR3 consists of 15 residues. Germline-derived CDR1 and CDR2 are SGHTA and FQGNSA. Trimming stripped 5 bases from V and 3 bases from J, with 17 bases between. In DNA form, the CDR3 reads TGTGCCAGCAGCACACGACAGGCCGGGATCTACGAGCAGTACTTC. Encoded protein: CASSTRQAGIYEQYF.

This clonotype has only a few counts. The rearrangement joins TRBV5-8 to TRBJ1-2; D gene unclear. The CDR3 covers 18 residues. CDR1 and CDR2 (germline): SGHTS, YDEGEE. Deletions cut 0 bases from V and 7 bases from J, with 25 bases between. The CDR3 loop is CASSLAGRYAFPSRGYTF. In nucleotides, the CDR3 is TGTGCCAGCAGCTTGGCTGGCAGGTATGCCTTCCCATCTCGTGGCTACACCTTC. Based on the CDR3 plus reference TRBV5-8 and TRBJ1-2, the full variable domain is EAGVTQSPTHLIKTRGQQATLRCSPISGHTSVYWYQQALGLGLQFLLWYDEGEERNRGNFPPRFSGRQFPNYSSELNVNALELEDSALYLCASSLAGRYAFPSRGYTFGSGTRLTVV.

This clonotype was found a few times. The chain carries TRBV10-2 and TRBJ1-1; no clear D gene. The V gene lost 0 bases and the J gene lost 1 base, with 9 bases spanning the gap. CDR3 length: 15 amino acids. Germline V lookup: CDR1 WSHSY, CDR2 SAAADI. CDR3 in amino acids: CASSESNPANTEAFF. CDR3 in DNA: TGCGCCAGCAGTGAGTCGAATCCGGCGAACACTGAAGCTTTCTTT.

This clonotype was recorded at least ten times. This chain's CDR3 is CASFPGPIAGQPQHF. The CDR3 DNA reads as TGTGCCAGCTTTCCCGGACCTATCGCGGGTCAGCCCCAGCATTTT. The gene calls are TRBV6-1 and TRBJ1-5, with D uncertain. Deletions cut 8 bases from V and 6 bases from J, with 20 bases between. Germline values: CDR1 MNHNS, CDR2 SASEGT. The length of the CDR3 is 15 residues.